A single sample gave rise to the 30 T cell receptor beta chains below, sequenced in a study of shared clonotypes between healthy human individuals. Assay: immunoSEQ multiplex PCR; the TCRdb copy retains only in-frame clones and omits some. The sample yields about 2.4 million clones, under 95% seen once. The sample comprised naive CD4+ T cells from PBMCs. As to subset: CD45RA+ positively selected. The receptors come from a man younger than 30 in good health. Some clones in this sample may be carry-over from other donors' samples.

The chain couples TRBV4-2 to TRBJ1-5; D is unresolved. The CDR3 loop spans 14 amino acids. CDR1 is LGHNA and CDR2 is YNFKEQ in the germline V gene. The V end was cut by 4 bases, the J end by 6 bases, with 13 bases between. The CDR3 bases are TGTGCCAGCAGCCCCATGGGGAGCGCTCAGCCCCAGCATTTT. This codes for CASSPMGSAQPQHF.

The chain carries TRBV23-1 and TRBJ1-5; D gene uncertain. TRBV23-1 qualifies as an ORF whose function is uncertain. This CDR3 has 15 amino acids. V lost 7 bases and J 2 bases, leaving 15 bases between the germline ends. CDR3 nucleotides: TGCGCCAGCACTCACTCTGGGAGGCGCAATCAGCCCCAGCATTTT. Translated, it gives CASTHSGRRNQPQHF.

V usage is TRBV2 and J usage is TRBJ2-3; D may be TRBD1 (6 bases). Germline values: CDR1 SNHLY, CDR2 FYNNEI. The CDR3 consists of 14 residues. Trimming cost V 7 bases and J 2 bases, with 13 bases left between them. CDR3 residues: CASKWDTSTDTQYF. CDR3 sequence (DNA): TGTGCCAGCAAATGGGACACCTCCACAGATACGCAGTATTTT.

The J gene is TRBJ1-5, the V gene TRBV19, with D unresolved. This CDR3 contains 13 residues. The V and J ends lost 1 base and 6 bases respectively, with 7 bases between them. Germline-derived CDR1 and CDR2 are LNHDA and SQIVND (reference sequence). The CDR3 nucleotides read TGTGCCAGTAGTATAGGGGGTACTCAGCCCCAGCATTTT. This codes for CASSIGGTQPQHF.

The V and J genes are TRBV5-1 and TRBJ2-2; 8 positions agree with TRBD2. Trimming cost V 0 bases and J 6 bases; bases outside gene matches: 7. There are 16 residues in the CDR3. CDR1 is SGHRS and CDR2 is YFSETQ in the germline V gene. The CDR3 DNA follows: TGCGCCAGCAGCTTGGAGGGACTAGGAGTTTCCGGGGAGCTGTTTTTT. This translates into CASSLEGLGVSGELFF. Supplemented by reference TRBV5-1 and TRBJ2-2, the full variable domain reads KAGVTQTPRYLIKTRGQQVTLSCSPISGHRSVSWYQQTPGQGLQFLFEYFSETQRNKGNFPGRFSGRQFSNSRSEMNVSTLELGDSALYLCASSLEGLGVSGELFFGEGSRLTVL.

The CDR3 coding sequence is TGCGCCAGCAGCCAACCGGGACTAGTTGTCAATGAGCAGTTCTTC. Translating it yields CASSQPGLVVNEQFF. The chain joins TRBV4-1 to TRBJ2-1; 8 bases are shared with TRBD2. Germline assignment: CDR1 MGHRA and CDR2 YSYEKL. The V and J ends lost 2 bases and 6 bases, in that order; junction bases with no gene match: 6. The CDR3 is 15 residues long.

The chain recombines TRBV5-1 with TRBJ2-1; TRBD2 is a possible D gene (5 bases). There are 19 residues in the CDR3. Germline assignment: CDR1 SGHRS and CDR2 YFSETQ. Trimming left V 1 base short and J 2 bases short, with 22 bases between. CDR3 DNA: TGCGCCAGCAGCTTGAAGTGGGCGGAACACGGAGGTACCTACAATGAGCAGTTCTTC. This translates into CASSLKWAEHGGTYNEQFF. Full variable domain (remainder filled in from reference TRBV5-1 and TRBJ2-1): KAGVTQTPRYLIKTRGQQVTLSCSPISGHRSVSWYQQTPGQGLQFLFEYFSETQRNKGNFPGRFSGRQFSNSRSEMNVSTLELGDSALYLCASSLKWAEHGGTYNEQFFGPGTRLTVL.

This chain links TRBV20-1 with TRBJ2-7, with no clear D. The germline CDR1 and CDR2 sequences are DFQATT and SNEGSKA (reference sequence). V was shortened by 4 bases and J by 4 bases, with 8 bases between the two germline ends. The CDR3 totals 11 residues. In DNA form, the CDR3 reads TGCAGTGCTACCAGGATTTACGAGCAGTACTTC. This sequence encodes CSATRIYEQYF.

The genes are TRBV5-6 and TRBJ2-2, with D perhaps being TRBD1 or TRBD2 (5 bases each). CDR3 length equals 15 residues. With 6 bases removed from V and 3 bases from J, the gap between germline ends came to 15 bases. Germline V gives CDR1 SGHDT, CDR2 YYEEEE. Here the CDR3 DNA reads TGTGCCAGCATCATATCGGGACGCTACACCGGGGAGCTGTTTTTT. This gives the protein CASIISGRYTGELFF.

This chain uses TRBV5-1 with TRBJ1-2; tentative D call: TRBD1 (6 bases). The CDR3 runs 13 residues. Trimming cost V 0 bases and J 8 bases, with 11 bases left between them. In germline, CDR1 is SGHRS, CDR2 YFSETQ. The CDR3 protein is CASSLDGQRGYTF. The CDR3 DNA follows: TGCGCCAGCAGCTTGGATGGACAGAGAGGCTACACCTTC.

The chain is built from TRBV4-2 and TRBJ2-1; TRBD2 matches 11 bases. CDR1 and CDR2 (germline): LGHNA, YNFKEQ. J lost 4 bases, V lost 4 bases, and 6 bases had no gene match. This CDR3 is 16 amino acids long. CDR3 residues: CASSRSGTSGYNEQFF. For the CDR3, the DNA is TGTGCCAGCAGCCGTTCCGGGACTAGCGGTTACAATGAGCAGTTCTTC.

The rearrangement joins TRBV7-9 to TRBJ1-2; no clear D gene. With 1 base removed from V and 8 bases from J, the gap between germline ends came to 17 bases. The length of the CDR3 is 15 residues. The germline V gene has CDR1 SEHNR and CDR2 FQNEAQ (reference sequence). As DNA, the CDR3 is TGTGCCAGCAGCTTAGAGCGTGGCGCGATACTCGGCTACACCTTC. Amino acids: CASSLERGAILGYTF.

The chain combines TRBV9 with TRBJ1-3; tentatively, D is TRBD1 (6 bases). CDR1 is SGDLS, CDR2 YYNGEE, per germline. The CDR3 is made up of 16 amino acids. V lost 0 bases and J lost 4, with 14 bases in between. The CDR3: CASSVGGALAGNTIYF. In DNA, the CDR3 is TGTGCCAGCAGCGTAGGGGGGGCTTTAGCGGGAAACACCATATATTTT.

The J gene is TRBJ2-7, the V gene TRBV27, with D perhaps matching TRBD1 (6 bases). Germline assignment: CDR1 MNHEY and CDR2 SMNVEV (reference sequence). This CDR3 is built from 15 residues. V was clipped by 6 bases and J by 3 bases, with 18 bases between them. DNA for the CDR3: TGTGCCAGCAGGATGGACAGAAGACAATTCTACGAGCAGTACTTC. The encoded protein is CASRMDRRQFYEQYF.

The V and J genes are TRBV28 and TRBJ2-1; 9 bases line up with TRBD1. Trimming removed 6 bases from V and 12 bases from J; junction bases left unmatched: 9. CDR3 length equals 13 residues. Germline values: CDR1 MDHEN, CDR2 SYDVKM. CDR3 protein: CASSLTGTGLQFF. In DNA form, the CDR3 reads TGTGCCAGCAGCCTAACCGGGACAGGGTTGCAGTTCTTC.

The V gene is TRBV5-1, the J gene TRBJ2-3, with 9 bases that match TRBD1. The V segment lost 2 bases and the J segment 2 bases; nucleotides outside the gene matches: 3. This CDR3 has 15 amino acids. Germline lookup yields CDR1 SGHRS and CDR2 YFSETQ. The CDR3 reads CASSLRTGATDTQYF. The CDR3 DNA reads as TGCGCCAGCAGCTTACGGACAGGGGCCACAGATACGCAGTATTTT. The full variable domain, its missing parts supplied by reference TRBV5-1 and TRBJ2-3, is KAGVTQTPRYLIKTRGQQVTLSCSPISGHRSVSWYQQTPGQGLQFLFEYFSETQRNKGNFPGRFSGRQFSNSRSEMNVSTLELGDSALYLCASSLRTGATDTQYFGPGTRLTVL.

Points on this clone: Different DNA sequences within this sample yield the same CDR3. The chain links TRBV19 to TRBJ2-1; 9 bases are shared with TRBD2. The CDR3 totals 16 residues. After removal of 5 bases from V and 0 bases from J, the junction contained 5 bases not matched to a gene. The germline gives CDR1 LNHDA, CDR2 SQIVND (reference sequence). CDR3 coding DNA: TGTGCCAGTAGTGGACTAGCGCCCAGCTCCTACAATGAGCAGTTCTTC. Its protein product is CASSGLAPSSYNEQFF.

V gene TRBV5-6 combines with J gene TRBJ1-5, with 8 bases identical to TRBD1. The J segment lost 2 bases and the V segment lost 3 bases, leaving 1 base of the junction unmatched. The germline CDR1 and CDR2 sequences are SGHDT and YYEEEE. This CDR3 is 14 amino acids long. The CDR3 region has the DNA TGTGCCAGCAGCTCGGACAGGGGCAATCAGCCCCAGCATTTT. Translating gives CASSSDRGNQPQHF.

The chain is built from TRBV28 and TRBJ1-1; D is perhaps TRBD1 (5 bases). This CDR3 has 20 residues. Germline V gene data show CDR1 as MDHEN and CDR2 as SYDVKM. Between the trimmed V and J ends, which lost 3 bases and 1 base, there was a span of 27 bases. The CDR3, as DNA: TGTGCCAGCAGTTTCGTAACCGATTCCAGGGATTTGCATTGGAACACTGAAGCTTTCTTT. Translated: CASSFVTDSRDLHWNTEAFF.

The chain is built from TRBV19 and TRBJ1-5; the D is unclear. The V end was cut by 6 bases, the J end by 1 base, with 10 bases between. This CDR3 has 14 residues. Germline assignment: CDR1 LNHDA and CDR2 SQIVND (reference sequence). CDR3 loop: CASRHLVSNQPQHF. CDR3 in DNA: TGTGCCAGTAGACACCTAGTCAGCAATCAGCCCCAGCATTTT. Together with reference TRBV19 and TRBJ1-5, the CDR3 gives the full variable domain: DGGITQSPKYLFRKEGQNVTLSCEQNLNHDAMYWYRQDPGQGLRLIYYSQIVNDFQKGDIAEGYSVSREKKESFPLTVTSAQKNPTAFYLCASRHLVSNQPQHFGDGTRLSIL.

The chain couples TRBV7-2 to TRBJ1-4; 8 bases map to TRBD1. V lost 2 bases to trimming and J lost 7 bases; unmatched junction nucleotides: 9. Germline V gives CDR1 SGHTA, CDR2 FQGNSA. The CDR3 is made up of 16 amino acids. CDR3 nucleotide sequence: TGTGCCAGCAGCTTACTCTCCGGGACAGGTCTTGAAAAACTGTTTTTT. This gives the protein CASSLLSGTGLEKLFF.

The rearrangement links TRBV30 to TRBJ2-7; D remains ambiguous. The germline V gene has CDR1 GTSNPN and CDR2 SVGIG (reference sequence). This CDR3 spans 15 amino acids. V lost 0 bases to trimming and J lost 3 bases, with 15 bases between them. CDR3 DNA sequence: TGTGCCTGGAGTGTACGAGTTCGCGGCTTCTACGAGCAGTACTTC. Protein: CAWSVRVRGFYEQYF.

The chain carries TRBV9 and TRBJ1-2; 9 positions match TRBD1. Per the germline V gene, CDR1 is SGDLS and CDR2 is YYNGEE. This CDR3 is 16 amino acids long. V lost 3 bases, J lost 3 bases, and 9 bases stayed unmatched. The CDR3 nucleotides are TGTGCCAGCAGCGCCCGCGGGGACAGGGTGGACTATGGCTACACCTTC. Residues: CASSARGDRVDYGYTF.

The chain combines TRBV7-9 with TRBJ1-4; 7 nucleotides align to TRBD1. With 2 bases clipped from V and 6 bases from J, the junction kept 12 bases outside the gene matches. The V gene's germline CDR1 is SEHNR and CDR2 FQNEAQ (reference sequence). CDR3 size: 17 residues. This CDR3 reads CASSLRPTGNGDEKLFF. Here the CDR3 DNA reads TGTGCCAGCAGCTTACGCCCGACAGGGAATGGTGATGAAAAACTGTTTTTT.

A single count supports this clone. The same CDR3 also results from other DNA sequences found in this sample. The chain recombines TRBV28 with TRBJ1-1, with 8 bases identical to TRBD1. The CDR3 is made up of 14 amino acids. The V gene end was trimmed by 6 bases and the J gene end by 2 bases; junction bases not matched to a gene: 5. Germline CDR1 reads MDHEN; CDR2 reads SYDVKM. The CDR3 sequence: CASRSGQANTEAFF. For the CDR3, the DNA is TGTGCCAGCAGGTCGGGACAGGCCAACACTGAAGCTTTCTTT. The full variable domain, rest sourced from reference TRBV28 and TRBJ1-1, is DVKVTQSSRYLVKRTGEKVFLECVQDMDHENMFWYRQDPGLGLRLIYFSYDVKMKEKGDIPEGYSVSREKKERFSLILESASTNQTSMYLCASRSGQANTEAFFGQGTRLTVV.

This clone was observed a handful of times. The rearrangement uses TRBV28 and TRBJ1-1; 8 positions match TRBD1. The CDR3 consists of 16 residues. Germline V lookup: CDR1 MDHEN, CDR2 SYDVKM. The ends lost 1 base at V and 2 bases at J; junction bases unmatched: 6. As DNA, the CDR3 is TGTGCCAGCAGTTTATTGATCGGACAGGGCAACACTGAAGCTTTCTTT. Translated, it gives CASSLLIGQGNTEAFF.

With respect to this clone: Other nucleotide sequences from this sample produce the same CDR3. The J gene is TRBJ1-3, the V gene TRBV7-2; 7 bases are shared with TRBD1. V shed 5 bases, J shed 2 bases, and the junction held 3 bases outside the gene matches. The CDR3 loop spans 14 amino acids. In germline, CDR1 is SGHTA, CDR2 FQGNSA. The CDR3 nucleotides are TGTGCCAGCAGCCCCCAGGGGGCTGGAAACACCATATATTTT. Translation: CASSPQGAGNTIYF.

The chain couples TRBV7-9 to TRBJ2-4; perhaps TRBD1 as D (6 bases). V was shortened by 3 bases and J by 4 bases, with 13 bases between the two germline ends. This CDR3 is built from 15 residues. Germline V gene data show CDR1 as SEHNR and CDR2 as FQNEAQ (reference sequence). The chain's CDR3 is CASSFAGDMKNIQYF. The DNA of the CDR3 is TGTGCCAGCAGCTTTGCCGGGGACATGAAAAACATTCAGTACTTC.

V usage is TRBV5-1 and J usage is TRBJ2-5; 10 nucleotides align to TRBD2. The CDR3 has 15 residues. J gave up 4 bases and V 4 bases, and 7 bases lay outside the gene matches. In germline, CDR1 is SGHRS, CDR2 YFSETQ. CDR3 amino acids: CASSASGRSIETQYF. For the CDR3, the DNA is TGCGCCAGCAGCGCTAGCGGGAGAAGTATAGAGACCCAGTACTTC.

The chain links TRBV4-1 to TRBJ1-2; 9 bases line up with TRBD1. This CDR3 spans 16 amino acids. The germline V gene encodes CDR1 MGHRA and CDR2 YSYEKL. The trim removed 2 bases at V and 6 bases at J, leaving 10 bases unmatched. CDR3: CASSQPGTGRKNGYTF. The CDR3 DNA reads as TGCGCCAGCAGCCAACCCGGGACAGGGCGTAAGAATGGCTACACCTTC.